This T cell receptor (beta chain) was profiled in a study of cytomegalovirus exposure and HLA in healthy donors. This clone was seen only a few times. In the PCR, 60 Vbeta and 13 Jbeta primers were used. Sequencing used immunoSEQ multiplex PCR; TCRdb keeps in-frame clones, though not all of them. The table shows 150,000 to 200,000 clones, with around three quarters occurring only once. This sequence originates from a man aged 35 to 55 in good health and CMV-seropositive. Sequencing input: PBMCs.

In DNA form, the CDR3 reads TGTGCCAGCAGCTTAGCGGGACAGGGTCAAAAGTACGAGCAGTACTTC. It encodes CASSLAGQGQKYEQYF. The rearrangement joins TRBV7-2 to TRBJ2-7; 9 bases line up with TRBD1. CDR1 and CDR2 from the germline V gene are SGHTA and FQGNSA. The CDR3 spans 16 residues. The J segment lost 4 bases and the V segment lost 0 bases, leaving 7 bases of the junction unmatched. The variable domain in full, with the rest retrieved from reference TRBV7-2 and TRBJ2-7, is GAGVSQSPSNKVTEKGKDVELRCDPISGHTALYWYRQSLGQGLEFLIYFQGNSAPDKSGLPSDRFSAERTGGSVSTLTIQRTQQEDSAVYLCASSLAGQGQKYEQYFGPGTRLTVT.